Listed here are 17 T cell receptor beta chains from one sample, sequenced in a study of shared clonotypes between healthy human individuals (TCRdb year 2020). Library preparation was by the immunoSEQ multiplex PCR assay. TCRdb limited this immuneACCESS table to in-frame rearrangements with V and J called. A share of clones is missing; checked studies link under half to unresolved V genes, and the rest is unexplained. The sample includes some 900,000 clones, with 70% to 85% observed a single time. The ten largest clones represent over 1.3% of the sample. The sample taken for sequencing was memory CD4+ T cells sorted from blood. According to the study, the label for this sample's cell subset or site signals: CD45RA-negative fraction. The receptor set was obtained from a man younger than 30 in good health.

The CDR3 sequence is CASSAGTGLDTQYF. CDR3 in DNA: TGCGCCAGCAGCGCAGGGACAGGTTTAGATACGCAGTATTTT. The chain combines TRBV5-1 with TRBJ2-3; TRBD1 aligns across 8 bases. This CDR3 has 14 amino acids. Trimming cost V 4 bases and J 5 bases; bases outside gene matches: 6. Germline V gene sequence: CDR1 SGHRS, CDR2 YFSETQ.

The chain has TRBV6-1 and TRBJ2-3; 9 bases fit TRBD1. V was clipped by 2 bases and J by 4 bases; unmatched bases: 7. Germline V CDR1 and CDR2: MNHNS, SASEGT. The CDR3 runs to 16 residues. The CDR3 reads CASSERGQGTADTQYF. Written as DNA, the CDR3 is TGTGCCAGCAGTGAAAGGGGACAGGGAACGGCAGATACGCAGTATTTT.

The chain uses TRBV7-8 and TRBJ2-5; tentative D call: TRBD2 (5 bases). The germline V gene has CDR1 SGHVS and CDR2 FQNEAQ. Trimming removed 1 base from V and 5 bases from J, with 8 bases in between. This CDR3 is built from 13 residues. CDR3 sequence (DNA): TGTGCCAGCAGCTTAGGAGGGATCGAGACCCAGTACTTC. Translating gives CASSLGGIETQYF.

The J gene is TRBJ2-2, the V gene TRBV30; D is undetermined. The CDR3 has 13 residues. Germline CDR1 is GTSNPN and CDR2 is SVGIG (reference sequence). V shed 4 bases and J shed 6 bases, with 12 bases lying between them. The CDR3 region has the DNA TGTGCCTGGATTCTGTGGTCGGCCGGGGAGCTGTTTTTT. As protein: CAWILWSAGELFF. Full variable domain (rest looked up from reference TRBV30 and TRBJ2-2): SQTIHQWPATLVQPVGSPLSLECTVEGTSNPNLYWYRQAAGRGLQLLFYSVGIGQISSEVPQNLSASRPQDRQFILSSKKLLLSDSGFYLCAWILWSAGELFFGEGSRLTVL.

The CDR3 DNA reads as TGTGCCAGCAGTGGGAGTTTGGTTGACCAGTACTTC. This gives the protein CASSGSLVDQYF. The chain joins TRBV6-6 to TRBJ2-5; D perhaps matches TRBD2 (5 bases). The V end was cut by 5 bases, the J end by 10 bases, with 14 bases between. The CDR3 loop spans 12 amino acids. Looked up from germline, CDR1 is MNHNY and CDR2 is SVGAGI (reference sequence).

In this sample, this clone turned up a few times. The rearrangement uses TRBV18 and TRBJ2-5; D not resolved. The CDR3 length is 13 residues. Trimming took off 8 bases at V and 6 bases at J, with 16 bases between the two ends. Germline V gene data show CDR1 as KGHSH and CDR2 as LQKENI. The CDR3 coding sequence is TGTGCCAGCGGAGCCCAGGAAGGGCAGACCCAGTACTTC. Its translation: CASGAQEGQTQYF.

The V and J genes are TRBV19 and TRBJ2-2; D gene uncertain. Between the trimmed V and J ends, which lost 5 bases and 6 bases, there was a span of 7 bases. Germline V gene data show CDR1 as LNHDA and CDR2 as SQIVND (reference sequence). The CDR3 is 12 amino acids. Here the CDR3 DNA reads TGTGCCAGTAGTCTCTCACCCGGGGAGCTGTTTTTT. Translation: CASSLSPGELFF.

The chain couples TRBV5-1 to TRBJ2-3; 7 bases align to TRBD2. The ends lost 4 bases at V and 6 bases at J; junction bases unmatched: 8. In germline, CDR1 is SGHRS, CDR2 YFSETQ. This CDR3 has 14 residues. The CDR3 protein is CASSTGTIGDTQYF. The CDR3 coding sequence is TGCGCCAGCAGCACGGGGACTATCGGGGATACGCAGTATTTT.

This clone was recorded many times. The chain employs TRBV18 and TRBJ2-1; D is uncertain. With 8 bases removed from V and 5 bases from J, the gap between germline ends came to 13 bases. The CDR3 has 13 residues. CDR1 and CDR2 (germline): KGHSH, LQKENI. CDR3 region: CASAVGPDNEQFF. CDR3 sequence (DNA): TGTGCCAGCGCGGTCGGGCCTGACAATGAGCAGTTCTTC.

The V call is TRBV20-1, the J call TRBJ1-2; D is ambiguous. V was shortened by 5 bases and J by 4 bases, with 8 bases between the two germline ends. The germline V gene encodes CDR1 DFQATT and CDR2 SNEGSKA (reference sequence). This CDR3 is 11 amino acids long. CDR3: CSAPTLYGYTF. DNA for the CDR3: TGCAGTGCTCCGACACTCTATGGCTACACCTTC.

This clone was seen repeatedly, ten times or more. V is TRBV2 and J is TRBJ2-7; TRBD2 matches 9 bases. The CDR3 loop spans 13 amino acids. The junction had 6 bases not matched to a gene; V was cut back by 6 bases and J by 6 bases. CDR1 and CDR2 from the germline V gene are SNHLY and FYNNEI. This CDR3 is CASSGPSGAEQYF. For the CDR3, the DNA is TGTGCCAGCAGCGGCCCTAGCGGGGCCGAGCAGTACTTC.

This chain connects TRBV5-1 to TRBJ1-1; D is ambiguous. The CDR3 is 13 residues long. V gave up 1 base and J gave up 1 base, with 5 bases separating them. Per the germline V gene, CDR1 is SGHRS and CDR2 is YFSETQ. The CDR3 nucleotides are TGCGCCAGCAGCTTGCAACAGAACACTGAAGCTTTCTTT. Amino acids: CASSLQQNTEAFF.

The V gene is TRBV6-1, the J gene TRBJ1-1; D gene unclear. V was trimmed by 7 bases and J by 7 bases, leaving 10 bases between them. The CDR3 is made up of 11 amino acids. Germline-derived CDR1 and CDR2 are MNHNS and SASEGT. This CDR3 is CASTEEYEAFF. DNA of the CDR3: TGTGCCAGCACAGAGGAGTATGAAGCTTTCTTT.

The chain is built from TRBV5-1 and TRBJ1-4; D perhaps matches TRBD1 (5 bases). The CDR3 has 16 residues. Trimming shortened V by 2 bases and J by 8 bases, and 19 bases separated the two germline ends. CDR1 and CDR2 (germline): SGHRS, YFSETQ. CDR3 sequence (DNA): TGCGCCAGCAGCTTACAATCATCGGGGCTTGGGGAAAAACTGTTTTTT. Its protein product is CASSLQSSGLGEKLFF.

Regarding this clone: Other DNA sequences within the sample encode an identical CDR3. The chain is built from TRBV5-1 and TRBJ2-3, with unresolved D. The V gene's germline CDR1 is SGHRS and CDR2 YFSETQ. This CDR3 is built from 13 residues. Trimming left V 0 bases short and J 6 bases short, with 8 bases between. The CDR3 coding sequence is TGCGCCAGCAGCTTGGCCGGAGAGGATACGCAGTATTTT. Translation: CASSLAGEDTQYF.

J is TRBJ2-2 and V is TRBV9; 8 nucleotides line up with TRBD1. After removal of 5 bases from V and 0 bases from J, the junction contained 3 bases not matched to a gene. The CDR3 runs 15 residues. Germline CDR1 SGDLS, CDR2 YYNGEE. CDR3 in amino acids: CASRKTGANTGELFF. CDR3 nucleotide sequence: TGTGCCAGCAGGAAGACAGGGGCGAACACCGGGGAGCTGTTTTTT. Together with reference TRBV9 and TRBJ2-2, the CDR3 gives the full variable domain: DSGVTQTPKHLITATGQRVTLRCSPRSGDLSVYWYQQSLDQGLQFLIQYYNGEERAKGNILERFSAQQFPDLHSELNLSSLELGDSALYFCASRKTGANTGELFFGEGSRLTVL.

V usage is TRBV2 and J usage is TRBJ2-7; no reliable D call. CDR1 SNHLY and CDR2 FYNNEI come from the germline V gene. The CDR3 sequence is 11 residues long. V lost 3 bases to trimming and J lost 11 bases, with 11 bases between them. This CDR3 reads CASSDLGWEYF. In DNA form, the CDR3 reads TGTGCCAGCAGTGATCTGGGGTGGGAGTACTTC.